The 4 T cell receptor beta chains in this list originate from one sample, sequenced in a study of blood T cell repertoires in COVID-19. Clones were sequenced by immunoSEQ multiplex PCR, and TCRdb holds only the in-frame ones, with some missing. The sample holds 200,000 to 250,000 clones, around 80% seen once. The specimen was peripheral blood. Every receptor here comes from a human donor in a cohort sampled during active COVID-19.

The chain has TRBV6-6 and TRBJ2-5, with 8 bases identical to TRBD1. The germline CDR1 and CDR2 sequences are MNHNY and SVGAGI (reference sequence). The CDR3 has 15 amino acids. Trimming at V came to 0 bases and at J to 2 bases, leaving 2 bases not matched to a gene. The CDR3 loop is CASSYSGQVQETQYF. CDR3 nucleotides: TGTGCCAGCAGTTACTCGGGACAGGTGCAAGAGACCCAGTACTTC.

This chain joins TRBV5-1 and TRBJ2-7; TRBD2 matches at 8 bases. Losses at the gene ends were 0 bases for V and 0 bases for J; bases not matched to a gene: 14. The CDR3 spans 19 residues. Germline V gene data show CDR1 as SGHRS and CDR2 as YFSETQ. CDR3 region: CASSLASGLKLTSSYEQYF. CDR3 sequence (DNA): TGCGCCAGCAGCTTGGCTAGCGGGTTAAAACTTACTAGCTCCTACGAGCAGTACTTC.

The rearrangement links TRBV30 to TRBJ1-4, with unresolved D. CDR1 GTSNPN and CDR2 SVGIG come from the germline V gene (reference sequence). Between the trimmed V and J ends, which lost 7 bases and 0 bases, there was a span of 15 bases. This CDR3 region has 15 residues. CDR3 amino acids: CASPNVQATNEKLFF. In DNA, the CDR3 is TGTGCCTCCCCCAACGTCCAGGCAACTAATGAAAAACTGTTTTTT.

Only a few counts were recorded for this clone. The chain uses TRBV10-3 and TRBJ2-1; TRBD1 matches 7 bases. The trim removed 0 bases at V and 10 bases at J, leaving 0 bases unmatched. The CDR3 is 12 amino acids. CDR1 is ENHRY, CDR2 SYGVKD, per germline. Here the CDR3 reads CAISESGGEQFF. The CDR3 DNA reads TGTGCCATCAGTGAGTCAGGGGGCGAGCAGTTCTTC.